This TCR beta chain was sequenced in a study of T cell repertoires in cytomegalovirus infection (dated by TCRdb to between 2018 and 2021). Turning to the overall study: Because public TCR beta signatures pointed to carriage of CMV infection together with the matching HLA type, the HLA type of each donor mattered for the analysis. Beyond this particular receptor, the publication reports: Cumulative frequency of public TCR beta family members discriminated carriers of CMV infection plus the relevant HLA type in this cohort and an independent 352-donor cohort. The ex vivo response was dominated by HLA-C-restricted CMV-specific TCR beta clonotypes, which also provided the single most frequent clonotype in two of eight donors.

These reads were obtained on an Illumina HiSeq 1500. TCRdb's own reprocessing of the public reads used fastp at Q25 and MiXCR and kept productive beta chains. CDR3 protein duplicates are merged, each entry listing the most common genes and DNA. For this sample the table gives some 220,000 distinct CDR3 sequences, of which over 9% were detected only once. Clones ranked in the top ten supply 1.6% of the sample. The V and J ends are trimmed by 10 bases and 0 bases, leaving 10 bases between them. From the cysteine up to the phenylalanine, the CDR3 has a length of 13 residues. The retained sequence is limited to the CDR3, 39 bases, with the frame set at the first base. This clonotype was observed many times. This clone's antigen is unknown. Per-nucleotide qualities are absent, and no much larger clonotype sits a single base away.

This chain joins TRBV12-3 or TRBV12-4 to TRBJ1-5; the D region possibly corresponds to TRBD1 (6 bases align). The specimen was PBMCs. The sequence derives from a human donor in good health (CMV status not recorded). Some clones in this sample may be carry-over from other donors' samples. This receptor carries the CDR3 CATGQISNQPQHF. The base sequence is TGTGCCACCGGACAGATTAGCAATCAGCCCCAGCATTTT.